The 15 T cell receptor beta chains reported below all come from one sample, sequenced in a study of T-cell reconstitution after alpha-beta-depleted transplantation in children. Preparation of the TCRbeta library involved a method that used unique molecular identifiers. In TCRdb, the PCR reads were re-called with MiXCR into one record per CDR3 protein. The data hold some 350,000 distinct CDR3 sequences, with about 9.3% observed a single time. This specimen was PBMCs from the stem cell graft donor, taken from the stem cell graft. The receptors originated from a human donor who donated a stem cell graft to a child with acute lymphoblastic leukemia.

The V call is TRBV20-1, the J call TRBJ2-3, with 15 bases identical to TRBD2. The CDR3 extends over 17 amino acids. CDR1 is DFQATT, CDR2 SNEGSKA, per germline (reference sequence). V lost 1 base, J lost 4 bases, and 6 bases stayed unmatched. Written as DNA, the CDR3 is TGCAGTGCTAGAGCAAGGACTAGCGGGAGGGTTGCAGATACGCAGTATTTT. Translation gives CSARARTSGRVADTQYF.

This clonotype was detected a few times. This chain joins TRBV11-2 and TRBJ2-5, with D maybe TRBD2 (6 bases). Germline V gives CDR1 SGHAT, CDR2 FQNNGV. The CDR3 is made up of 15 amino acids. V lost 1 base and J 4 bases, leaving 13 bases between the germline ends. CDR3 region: CASSLGPDYRETQYF. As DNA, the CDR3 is TGTGCCAGCAGCTTAGGTCCGGACTACAGAGAGACCCAGTACTTC.

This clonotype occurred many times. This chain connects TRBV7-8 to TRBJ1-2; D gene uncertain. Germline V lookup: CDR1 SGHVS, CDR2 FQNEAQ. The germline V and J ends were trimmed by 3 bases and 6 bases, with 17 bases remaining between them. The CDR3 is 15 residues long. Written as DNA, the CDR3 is TGTGCCAGCAGCTTTGTCGGGAGTTCGCGGAATGGCTACACCTTC. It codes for CASSFVGSSRNGYTF.

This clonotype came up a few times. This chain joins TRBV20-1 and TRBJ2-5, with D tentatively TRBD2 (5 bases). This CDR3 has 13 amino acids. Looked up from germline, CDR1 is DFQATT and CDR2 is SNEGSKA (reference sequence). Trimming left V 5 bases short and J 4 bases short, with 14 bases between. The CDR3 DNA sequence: TGCAGTGCTGCCCGACTATCTCTAGAGACCCAGTACTTC. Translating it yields CSAARLSLETQYF.

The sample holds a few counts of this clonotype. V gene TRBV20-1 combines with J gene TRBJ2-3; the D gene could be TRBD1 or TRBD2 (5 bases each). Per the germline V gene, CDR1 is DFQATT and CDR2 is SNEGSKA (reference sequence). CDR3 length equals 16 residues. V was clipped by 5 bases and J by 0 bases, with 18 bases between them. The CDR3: CSAFPPGRRSTDTQYF. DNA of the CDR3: TGCAGTGCTTTTCCTCCGGGACGAAGAAGCACAGATACGCAGTATTTT.

CDR3 nucleotide sequence: TGTGCCACCAGTGATGGACTAGCGACTAGCACAGATACGCAGTATTTT. Translated, it gives CATSDGLATSTDTQYF. V gene TRBV24-1 combines with J gene TRBJ2-3; 9 positions match TRBD2. Germline lookup yields CDR1 KGHDR and CDR2 SFDVKD. V lost 3 bases, J lost 0 bases, and 3 bases stayed unmatched. There are 16 residues in the CDR3.

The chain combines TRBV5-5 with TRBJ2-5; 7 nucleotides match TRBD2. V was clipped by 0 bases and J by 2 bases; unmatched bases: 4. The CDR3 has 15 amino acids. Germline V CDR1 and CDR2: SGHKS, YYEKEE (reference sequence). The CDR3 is CASSLGGGLQETQYF. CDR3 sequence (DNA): TGTGCCAGCAGCTTGGGGGGAGGGCTTCAAGAGACCCAGTACTTC.

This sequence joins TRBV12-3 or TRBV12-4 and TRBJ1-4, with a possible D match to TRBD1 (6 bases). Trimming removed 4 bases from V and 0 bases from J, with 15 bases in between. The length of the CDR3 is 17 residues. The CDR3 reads CASSSQGQQATNEKLFF. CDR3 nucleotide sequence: TGTGCCAGCAGTTCCCAAGGACAGCAAGCAACTAATGAAAAACTGTTTTTT.

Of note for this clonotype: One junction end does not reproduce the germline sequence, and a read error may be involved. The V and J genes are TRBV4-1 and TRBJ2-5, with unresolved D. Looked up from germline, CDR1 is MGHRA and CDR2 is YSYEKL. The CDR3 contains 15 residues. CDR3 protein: CASSQEVTRTETHYF. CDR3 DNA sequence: TGCGCCAGCAGCCAAGAGGTAACACGGACGGAGACCCATTACTTC.

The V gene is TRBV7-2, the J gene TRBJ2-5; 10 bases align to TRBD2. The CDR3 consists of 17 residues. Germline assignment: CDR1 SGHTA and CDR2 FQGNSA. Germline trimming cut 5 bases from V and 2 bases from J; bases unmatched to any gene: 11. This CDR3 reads CASSRGLAGVRQETQYF. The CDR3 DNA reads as TGTGCCAGCAGCCGCGGGCTAGCGGGAGTCAGACAAGAGACCCAGTACTTC. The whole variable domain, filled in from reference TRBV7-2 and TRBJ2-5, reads GAGVSQSPSNKVTEKGKDVELRCDPISGHTALYWYRQSLGQGLEFLIYFQGNSAPDKSGLPSDRFSAERTGGSVSTLTIQRTQQEDSAVYLCASSRGLAGVRQETQYFGPGTRLLVL.

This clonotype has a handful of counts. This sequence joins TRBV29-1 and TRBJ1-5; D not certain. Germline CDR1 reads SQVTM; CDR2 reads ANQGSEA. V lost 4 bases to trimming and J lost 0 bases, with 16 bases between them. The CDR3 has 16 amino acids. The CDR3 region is CSVAGSEGYSNQPQHF. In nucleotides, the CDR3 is TGCAGCGTTGCCGGGTCCGAAGGGTATAGCAATCAGCCCCAGCATTTT. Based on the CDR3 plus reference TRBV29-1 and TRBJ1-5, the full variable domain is SAVISQKPSRDICQRGTSLTIQCQVDSQVTMMFWYRQQPGQSLTLIATANQGSEATYESGFVIDKFPISRPNLTFSTLTVSNMSPEDSSIYLCSVAGSEGYSNQPQHFGDGTRLSIL.

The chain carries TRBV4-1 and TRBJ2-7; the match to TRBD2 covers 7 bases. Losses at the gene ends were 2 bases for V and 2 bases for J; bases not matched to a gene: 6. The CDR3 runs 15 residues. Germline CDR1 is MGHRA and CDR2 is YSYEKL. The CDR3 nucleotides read TGCGCCAGCAGCCAATTGGGGGAGGGAACCTACGAGCAGTACTTC. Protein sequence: CASSQLGEGTYEQYF.

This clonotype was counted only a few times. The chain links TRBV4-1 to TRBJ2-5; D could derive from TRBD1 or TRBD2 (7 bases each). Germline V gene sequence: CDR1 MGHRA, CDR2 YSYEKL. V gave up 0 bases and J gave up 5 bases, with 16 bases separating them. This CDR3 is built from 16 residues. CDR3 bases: TGCGCCAGCAGCCAAGATTGGGCAGGGGGAGGGGAGACCCAGTACTTC. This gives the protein CASSQDWAGGGETQYF.

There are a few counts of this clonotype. The CDR3 DNA is TGTGCCAGTAGTATAGACCCGACTAGCGCCGGGGAGCTGTTTTTT. Residues: CASSIDPTSAGELFF. This chain links TRBV19 with TRBJ2-2, with 8 bases aligning to TRBD2. The germline CDR1 and CDR2 sequences are LNHDA and SQIVND (reference sequence). Trimming took 0 bases from V and 6 from J; bases not matched to a gene: 3. This CDR3 comprises 15 residues.

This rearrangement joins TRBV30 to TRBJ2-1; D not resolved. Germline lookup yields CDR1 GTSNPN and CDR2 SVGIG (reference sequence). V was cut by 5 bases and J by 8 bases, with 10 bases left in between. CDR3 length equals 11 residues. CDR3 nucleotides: TGTGCCTGGGGTTTGCCGTATGAGCAGTTCTTC. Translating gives CAWGLPYEQFF.